The T cell receptor beta chain described here comes from a study of blood T cell repertoires in COVID-19. Study overall: Spain, Italy and the United States supplied samples that represented acute and convalescent COVID-19. From T cells, B-cell-depleted T cells, or PBMCs came the material, which was cDNA or gDNA.

Germline values: CDR1 LNHNV, CDR2 YYDKDF (reference sequence). The CDR3 extends over 16 amino acids. V lost 3 bases and J lost 1; bases outside the gene matches: 8. Under the authors' procedure: Reference gene primer amplification in the assay estimated nucleated cell counts. Assay: immunoSEQ multiplex PCR; the TCRdb copy retains only in-frame clones and omits some. Clonal size and the V and J genes are those of that table, whereas D and trimming came from the DNA. The table has about 98,000 clones, roughly 80% seen once. This chain links TRBV15 with TRBJ1-1; 7 nucleotides agree with TRBD1. The sequence was obtained from a man between 65 and 80 years old with active or convalescent COVID-19. Specimen: peripheral blood. The CDR3 region has the DNA TGTGCCACCAGCAGGGGGAGACAGGGAAGGAACACTGAAGCTTTCTTT. Amino acids: CATSRGRQGRNTEAFF.